The sequence of this T cell receptor beta chain was determined in a study of blood T cell repertoires in COVID-19. The overall study: Donors in Cohort 3 counted as recovered after two negative PCRs, clearance, or symptom resolution. Sources were T cells, B-cell-depleted T cells, or PBMCs; the material itself was cDNA or gDNA.

In the study's own analysis: Amplification of reference gene primers provided the estimated nucleated cell counts. Sequencing used immunoSEQ multiplex PCR; TCRdb keeps in-frame clones, though not all of them. D and trimming were read from the DNA, whereas the V and J calls and clone size are those reported in that table. This sample carries some 330,000 clones, approximately 89% of them seen once, and the ten largest clones take around 2%. The CDR3 length is 17 residues. The V segment lost 4 bases and the J segment 1 base; nucleotides outside the gene matches: 4. Per germline, CDR1 SSHAT and CDR2 FNYEAQ (reference sequence).

The sequencing input was PBMCs or T cells enriched from blood (not recorded which). The receptor was isolated from a man in his forties in a cohort exposed to, infected with or recovered from COVID-19 (not recorded which). The rearrangement joins TRBV7-7 to TRBJ2-2; 12 positions agree with TRBD2. This chain's CDR3 is CASSSQLAGGNTGELFF. The CDR3 DNA sequence: TGTGCCAGCAGCTCACAACTAGCGGGAGGGAACACCGGGGAGCTGTTTTTT.